This T cell receptor (beta chain) was recorded in a study of blood T cell repertoires in COVID-19. About the study: PBMCs, B-cell-depleted T cells, or T cells were the source of the cDNA or gDNA that made up the material.

Original processing methods: Estimated nucleated cell counts came from reference gene primer amplification. This table comes from immunoSEQ multiplex PCR, and its TCRdb copy is limited to in-frame clones, with some not included. The D gene and trimming were derived from the DNA, and the V and J assignments and clone size from that table. The sample has tens of thousands of clones, 90% seen once. CDR3 length equals 16 residues. CDR1 MRHNA and CDR2 SNTAGT come from the germline V gene. The V gene lost 2 bases and the J gene lost 10 bases, with 21 bases spanning the gap. The genes are TRBV6-4 and TRBJ2-1, with D tentatively TRBD2 (6 bases). Sequencing was done on a sample of peripheral blood. The receptor was isolated from a woman aged 55-70 years with active COVID-19. CDR3 sequence (DNA): TGTGCCAGCAGTGACGACTCCGGAGGGCCCGGGCGCGAGCAGTTCTTC. It specifies CASSDDSGGPGREQFF.